One and the same sample provided the 29 T cell receptor beta chains below, sequenced in a study of cytotoxic CD8 clonotypes in ibrutinib-treated CLL. TCRdb's copy holds only in-frame clones and misses some; the assay was immunoSEQ multiplex PCR. The data contain about 300,000 clones, more than 70% of them singletons. The starting material was PBMCs, obtained at disease progression, from a patient treated with ibrutinib. The receptors were sampled from a human donor with chronic lymphocytic leukemia.

As regards this clone: The same CDR3 also results from other DNA sequences found in this sample. The chain combines TRBV5-1 with TRBJ1-3; D unclear. Germline loops: CDR1 SGHRS, CDR2 YFSETQ. Trimming cost V 0 bases and J 4 bases, with 8 bases left between them. This CDR3 is built from 14 residues. CDR3 DNA sequence: TGCGCCAGCAGCTTGGACAGTTCCGGAAACACCATATATTTT. This encodes CASSLDSSGNTIYF.

The J gene is TRBJ2-2, the V gene TRBV29-1; a possible D gene is TRBD2 (7 bases). CDR1 is SQVTM and CDR2 is ANQGSEA in the germline V gene. V shed 6 bases and J shed 4 bases, with 15 bases lying between them. The CDR3 runs to 14 residues. The CDR3 is CSVGGQASTGELFF. CDR3 DNA: TGCAGCGTCGGGGGGCAGGCGAGCACCGGGGAGCTGTTTTTT.

This clone was picked up a small number of times. The rearrangement joins TRBV29-1 to TRBJ1-1; D call uncertain. CDR1 and CDR2 from the germline V gene are SQVTM and ANQGSEA. V lost 2 bases, J lost 3 bases, and 4 bases lay in between. The CDR3 has 11 amino acids. The CDR3 DNA reads TGCAGCGTTGAAACCGACACTGAAGCTTTCTTT. It encodes CSVETDTEAFF. Full variable domain (outside the CDR3, taken from reference TRBV29-1 and TRBJ1-1): SAVISQKPSRDICQRGTSLTIQCQVDSQVTMMFWYRQQPGQSLTLIATANQGSEATYESGFVIDKFPISRPNLTFSTLTVSNMSPEDSSIYLCSVETDTEAFFGQGTRLTVV.

This clone has a single count. The gene calls are TRBV10-2 and TRBJ1-5, with D possibly being TRBD1 (6 bases). The ends were cut back, 2 bases at V and 2 bases at J, with 13 bases in the middle. This CDR3 has 16 amino acids. CDR1 WSHSY and CDR2 SAAADI come from the germline V gene. Written as DNA, the CDR3 is TGCGCCAGCAGTGAGCTGGGGGCTAGGGGCAATCAGCCCCAGCATTTT. This codes for CASSELGARGNQPQHF.

This clone showed up just a few times. The J gene is TRBJ1-1, the V gene TRBV7-3; 9 nucleotides line up with TRBD1. This CDR3 is 14 amino acids long. Germline V gene data show CDR1 as SGHTA and CDR2 as FQGTGA. Trimming removed 4 bases from V and 4 bases from J; junction bases left unmatched: 4. CDR3 in DNA: TGTGCCAGCAGCTCCACAGGGGGCCGCACTGAAGCTTTCTTT. Its protein product is CASSSTGGRTEAFF.

This chain links TRBV29-1 with TRBJ1-2; D gene unclear. The V end was cut by 4 bases, the J end by 2 bases, with 5 bases between. CDR1 is SQVTM and CDR2 is ANQGSEA in the germline V gene. The CDR3 is 11 residues long. CDR3 DNA sequence: TGCAGCGTTGCTGGGAACTATGGCTACACCTTC. Encoded protein: CSVAGNYGYTF.

This clone came up a few times. The chain uses TRBV29-1 and TRBJ2-1, with TRBD1 identical over 8 bases. The CDR3 contains 14 residues. The V segment lost 3 bases and the J segment 2 bases; nucleotides outside the gene matches: 3. Per the germline V gene, CDR1 is SQVTM and CDR2 is ANQGSEA. The CDR3 sequence: CSVEGTGPYNEQFF. CDR3 in DNA: TGCAGCGTTGAGGGGACAGGCCCCTACAATGAGCAGTTCTTC.

This clone was detected only a few times. The chain couples TRBV10-2 to TRBJ1-5; TRBD1 is a possible D gene (6 bases). This CDR3 spans 13 amino acids. Germline V lookup: CDR1 WSHSY, CDR2 SAAADI. Deletions cut 3 bases from V and 6 bases from J, with 9 bases between. The CDR3 sequence: CASSDRGRQPQHF. The DNA of the CDR3 is TGCGCCAGCAGTGACAGGGGCCGTCAGCCCCAGCATTTT.

This clone was seen just once. This sequence joins TRBV2 and TRBJ2-7; D is undetermined. Trimming removed 3 bases from V and 2 bases from J, with 2 bases in between. CDR3 length: 11 residues. Germline CDR1 reads SNHLY; CDR2 reads FYNNEI. CDR3 residues: CASSEPYEQYF. The DNA for the CDR3 is TGTGCCAGCAGTGAGCCCTACGAGCAGTACTTC.

The V call is TRBV5-1, the J call TRBJ2-7; D perhaps matches TRBD1 (5 bases). This CDR3 is built from 15 residues. With 0 bases removed from V and 2 bases from J, the gap between germline ends came to 12 bases. Germline-derived CDR1 and CDR2 are SGHRS and YFSETQ. The CDR3 loop is CASSLVVGPTYEQYF. The CDR3 DNA is TGCGCCAGCAGCTTGGTGGTGGGGCCAACCTACGAGCAGTACTTC.

This chain's CDR3 is CASTRQGNTEAFF. DNA for the CDR3: TGCGCCAGCACCCGACAGGGAAACACTGAAGCTTTCTTT. The rearrangement uses TRBV5-1 and TRBJ1-1; 7 nucleotides match TRBD1. CDR1 and CDR2 (germline): SGHRS, YFSETQ. This CDR3 contains 13 residues. V trimming: 6 bases; J trimming: 2 bases; junction bases outside the gene matches: 4.

The rearrangement joins TRBV28 to TRBJ1-1; possibly TRBD1 for D (6 bases). The CDR3 totals 13 residues. Germline-derived CDR1 and CDR2 are MDHEN and SYDVKM. Trimming cost V 6 bases and J 5 bases, with 13 bases left between them. DNA of the CDR3: TGTGCCAGCAGCAAAACAGGGCGGACTGAAGCTTTCTTT. Its protein is CASSKTGRTEAFF.

The chain is built from TRBV5-6 and TRBJ2-3; 11 nucleotides align to TRBD2. The trim removed 0 bases at V and 3 bases at J, leaving 6 bases unmatched. The CDR3 covers 17 residues. Germline V lookup: CDR1 SGHDT, CDR2 YYEEEE. CDR3 sequence: CASSLEGLAGGTDTQYF. In DNA, the CDR3 is TGTGCCAGCAGCTTGGAAGGGCTAGCGGGGGGAACAGATACGCAGTATTTT. Drawing the rest from reference TRBV5-6 and TRBJ2-3, the complete variable domain is DAGVTQSPTHLIKTRGQQVTLRCSPKSGHDTVSWYQQALGQGPQFIFQYYEEEERQRGNFPDRFSGHQFPNYSSELNVNALLLGDSALYLCASSLEGLAGGTDTQYFGPGTRLTVL.

The chain recombines TRBV7-2 with TRBJ2-5; D gene ambiguous. Germline V lookup: CDR1 SGHTA, CDR2 FQGNSA. The CDR3 extends over 13 amino acids. V shed 4 bases and J shed 4 bases, with 10 bases lying between them. This chain's CDR3 is CASSSGSGETQYF. CDR3 DNA: TGTGCCAGCAGCTCTGGGTCAGGAGAGACCCAGTACTTC.

The chain recombines TRBV7-9 with TRBJ2-7, with 7 bases aligning to TRBD1. V lost 3 bases to trimming and J lost 2 bases; unmatched junction nucleotides: 4. The CDR3 has 14 residues. Germline-derived CDR1 and CDR2 are SEHNR and FQNEAQ (reference sequence). In DNA, the CDR3 is TGTGCCAGCAGCTTTCCGGGACAGACCTACGAGCAGTACTTC. Translation: CASSFPGQTYEQYF.

The chain employs TRBV5-1 and TRBJ2-5, with 7 bases aligning to TRBD1. CDR3 size: 13 residues. The ends lost 7 bases at V and 4 bases at J; junction bases unmatched: 7. Germline CDR1 and CDR2: SGHRS and YFSETQ. This CDR3 reads CASDDRDGETQYF. CDR3 sequence (DNA): TGCGCCAGCGACGACAGGGATGGAGAGACCCAGTACTTC.

The chain has TRBV7-8 and TRBJ2-1; D not resolved. The CDR3 has 16 amino acids. Between the trimmed V and J ends, which lost 1 base and 0 bases, there was a span of 10 bases. The germline V gene encodes CDR1 SGHVS and CDR2 FQNEAQ. This chain's CDR3 is CASSLDGSSSYNEQFF. The DNA for the CDR3 is TGTGCCAGCAGCTTAGATGGTTCGAGCTCCTACAATGAGCAGTTCTTC.

The CDR3 is CASSPGPGGNTEAFF. In DNA, the CDR3 is TGTGCCAGCAGCCCCGGGCCAGGGGGCAACACTGAAGCTTTCTTT. V is TRBV7-2 and J is TRBJ1-1, with TRBD1 matching over 8 bases. Germline V gene sequence: CDR1 SGHTA, CDR2 FQGNSA. V shed 5 bases and J 2 bases; nucleotides not matched to a gene: 7. CDR3 length: 15 amino acids.

The chain links TRBV10-3 to TRBJ2-7; 7 nucleotides match TRBD1. The germline V gene encodes CDR1 ENHRY and CDR2 SYGVKD. Trimming removed 2 bases from V and 2 bases from J; junction bases left unmatched: 6. The CDR3 contains 15 residues. The CDR3 loop reads CAISETGTATYEQYF. CDR3 sequence (DNA): TGTGCCATCAGTGAGACCGGGACAGCGACCTACGAGCAGTACTTC.

This clone showed up just once. CDR3 residues: CASSDTGGGGYTF. The CDR3 DNA is TGTGCCAGCAGCGATACAGGGGGAGGCGGCTACACCTTC. The J gene is TRBJ1-2, the V gene TRBV7-9; 8 bases align to TRBD1. J gave up 8 bases and V 5 bases, and 7 bases lay outside the gene matches. Per germline, CDR1 SEHNR and CDR2 FQNEAQ (reference sequence). This CDR3 has 13 residues.

This chain joins TRBV18 and TRBJ1-5; D unresolved. Per germline, CDR1 KGHSH and CDR2 LQKENI. V dropped 1 base and J dropped 5 bases, with 15 bases sitting between them. This CDR3 comprises 16 residues. CDR3 loop: CASSPRDRVRDQPQHF. The CDR3 coding sequence is TGTGCCAGCTCACCACGGGATAGGGTCCGCGATCAGCCCCAGCATTTT.

This chain links TRBV18 with TRBJ2-3; D might be TRBD1 or TRBD2, each matching 6 bases. The V gene lost 1 base and the J gene lost 2 bases, with 13 bases spanning the gap. The CDR3 runs 16 residues. Germline V CDR1 and CDR2: KGHSH, LQKENI. This CDR3 reads CASSPRRGGNTDTQYF. CDR3 DNA sequence: TGTGCCAGCTCACCACGGAGAGGGGGGAACACAGATACGCAGTATTTT.

This chain links TRBV19 with TRBJ2-7, with D perhaps given as TRBD1 or TRBD2 (6 bases each). Trimming removed 3 bases from V and 5 bases from J, with 23 bases in between. This CDR3 contains 17 residues. Germline V lookup: CDR1 LNHDA, CDR2 SQIVND (reference sequence). The CDR3, as DNA: TGTGCCAGTAGTATTCTGAGGGGGGAATCAAATACCCACGAGCAGTACTTC. It is translated as CASSILRGESNTHEQYF.

J is TRBJ2-5 and V is TRBV9; 10 bases agree with TRBD2. The CDR3 consists of 14 residues. Trimming cost V 5 bases and J 4 bases; bases outside gene matches: 5. Germline lookup yields CDR1 SGDLS and CDR2 YYNGEE. CDR3 nucleotide sequence: TGTGCCAGCAGACCGGGACTAGCGACAGAGACCCAGTACTTC. Its protein is CASRPGLATETQYF.

The rearrangement joins TRBV12-1 to TRBJ1-5; the table's D gene call, TRBD1, was not cross checked with the DNA. TRBV12-1 is termed a pseudogene. The CDR3 extends over 17 amino acids. CDR3 coding DNA: TGTGCCAGCAGCTTCCGGTGGACAGGGGATAGCAATCAGCCCCAGCATTTT. Its translation: CASSFRWTGDSNQPQHF.

The genes are TRBV12-5 and TRBJ2-5, with 8 bases fitting TRBD1. Germline CDR1 reads LGHNT; CDR2 reads FRNRAP. V lost 5 bases to trimming and J lost 3 bases; unmatched junction nucleotides: 2. This CDR3 is built from 13 residues. CDR3 coding DNA: TGTGCTAGTGGTATGGACAGGGAAGAGACCCAGTACTTC. This gives the protein CASGMDREETQYF.

This clone was seen a handful of times. CDR3 protein: CASGQEIGGYTF. DNA of the CDR3: TGTGCCAGCGGACAGGAGATCGGTGGCTACACCTTC. This chain joins TRBV2 and TRBJ1-2, with 7 bases fitting TRBD1. Germline V gives CDR1 SNHLY, CDR2 FYNNEI. V was clipped by 8 bases and J by 7 bases; unmatched bases: 7. CDR3 length: 12 amino acids.

This chain connects TRBV2 to TRBJ2-1; the match to TRBD2 covers 9 bases. With V trimmed by 7 bases and J by 4 bases, 5 bases remained unmatched. The CDR3 contains 14 residues. The V gene's germline CDR1 is SNHLY and CDR2 FYNNEI. The CDR3 region is CASTETSGYNEQFF. Here the CDR3 DNA reads TGTGCCAGCACTGAGACTAGCGGATACAATGAGCAGTTCTTC.

The V and J genes are TRBV5-4 and TRBJ2-7, with D perhaps TRBD2 (6 bases). Between the trimmed V and J ends, which lost 4 bases and 5 bases, there was a span of 19 bases. Germline assignment: CDR1 SGHNT and CDR2 YYREEE (reference sequence). The CDR3 is 15 amino acids. DNA of the CDR3: TGTGCCAGCAGCGTCGAAGGAGGGGCGCTCCACGAGCAGTACTTC. Protein sequence: CASSVEGGALHEQYF. Variable domain in full (rest from reference TRBV5-4 and TRBJ2-7): ETGVTQSPTHLIKTRGQQVTLRCSSQSGHNTVSWYQQALGQGPQFIFQYYREEENGRGNFPPRFSGLQFPNYSSELNVNALELDDSALYLCASSVEGGALHEQYFGPGTRLTVT.